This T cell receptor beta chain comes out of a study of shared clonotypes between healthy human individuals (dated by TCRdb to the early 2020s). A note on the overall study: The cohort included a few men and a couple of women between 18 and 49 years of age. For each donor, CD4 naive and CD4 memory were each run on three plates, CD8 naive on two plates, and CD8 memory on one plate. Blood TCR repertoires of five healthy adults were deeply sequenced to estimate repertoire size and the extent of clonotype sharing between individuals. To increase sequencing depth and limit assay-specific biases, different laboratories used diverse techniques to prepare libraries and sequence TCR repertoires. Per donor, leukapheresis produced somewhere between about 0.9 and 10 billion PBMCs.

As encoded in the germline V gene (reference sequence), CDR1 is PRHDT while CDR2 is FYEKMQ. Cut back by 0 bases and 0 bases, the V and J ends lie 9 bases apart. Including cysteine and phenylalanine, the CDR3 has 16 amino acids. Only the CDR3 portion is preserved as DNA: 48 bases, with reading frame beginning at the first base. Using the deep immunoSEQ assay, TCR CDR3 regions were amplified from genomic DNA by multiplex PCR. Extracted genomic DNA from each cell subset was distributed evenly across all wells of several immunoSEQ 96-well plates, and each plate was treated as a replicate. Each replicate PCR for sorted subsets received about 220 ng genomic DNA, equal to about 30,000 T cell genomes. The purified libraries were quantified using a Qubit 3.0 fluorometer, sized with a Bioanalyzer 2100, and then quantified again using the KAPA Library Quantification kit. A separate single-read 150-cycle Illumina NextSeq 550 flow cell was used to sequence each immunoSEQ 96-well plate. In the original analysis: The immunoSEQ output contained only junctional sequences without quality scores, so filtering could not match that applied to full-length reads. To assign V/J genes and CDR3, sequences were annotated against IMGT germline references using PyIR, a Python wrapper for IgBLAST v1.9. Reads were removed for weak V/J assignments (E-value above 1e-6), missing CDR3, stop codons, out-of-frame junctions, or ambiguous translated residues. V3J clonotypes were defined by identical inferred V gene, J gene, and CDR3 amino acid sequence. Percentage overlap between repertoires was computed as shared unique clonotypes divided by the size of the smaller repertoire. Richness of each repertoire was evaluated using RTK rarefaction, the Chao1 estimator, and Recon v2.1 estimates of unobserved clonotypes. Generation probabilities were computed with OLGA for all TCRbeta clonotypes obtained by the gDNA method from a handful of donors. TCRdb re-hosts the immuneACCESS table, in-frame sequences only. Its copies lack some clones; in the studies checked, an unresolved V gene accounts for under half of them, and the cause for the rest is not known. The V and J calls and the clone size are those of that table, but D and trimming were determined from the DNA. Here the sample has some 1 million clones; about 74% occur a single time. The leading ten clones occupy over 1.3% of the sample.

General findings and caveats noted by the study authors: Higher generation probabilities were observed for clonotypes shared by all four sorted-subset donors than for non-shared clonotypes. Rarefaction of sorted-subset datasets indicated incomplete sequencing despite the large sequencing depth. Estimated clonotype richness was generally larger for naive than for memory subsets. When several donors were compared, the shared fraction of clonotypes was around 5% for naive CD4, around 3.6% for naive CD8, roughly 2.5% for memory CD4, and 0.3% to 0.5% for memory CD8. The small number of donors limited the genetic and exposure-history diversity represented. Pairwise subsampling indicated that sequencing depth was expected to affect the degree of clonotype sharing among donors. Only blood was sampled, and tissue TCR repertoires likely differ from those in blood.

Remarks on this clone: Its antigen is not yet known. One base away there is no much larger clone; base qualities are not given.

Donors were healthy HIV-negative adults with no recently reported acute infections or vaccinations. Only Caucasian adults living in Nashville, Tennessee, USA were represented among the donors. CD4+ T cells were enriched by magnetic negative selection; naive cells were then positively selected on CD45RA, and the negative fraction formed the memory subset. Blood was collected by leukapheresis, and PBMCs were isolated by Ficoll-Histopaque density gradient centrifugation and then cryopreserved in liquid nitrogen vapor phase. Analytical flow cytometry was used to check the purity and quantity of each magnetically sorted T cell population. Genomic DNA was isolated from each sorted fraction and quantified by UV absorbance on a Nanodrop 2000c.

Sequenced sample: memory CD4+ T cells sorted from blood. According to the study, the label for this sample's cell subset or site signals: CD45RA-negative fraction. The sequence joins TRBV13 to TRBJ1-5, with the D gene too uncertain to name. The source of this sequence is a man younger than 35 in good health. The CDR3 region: CASSLGASLSNQPQHF. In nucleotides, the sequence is TGTGCCAGCAGCTTAGGCGCGTCACTTAGCAATCAGCCCCAGCATTTT.